These T cell receptor beta chains were read from a single sample in a study of CD8+ T cells in alopecia areata. TCRdb's copy holds only in-frame clones and misses some; the assay was immunoSEQ multiplex PCR. The sample consists of roughly 15,000 clones, 50% to 65% of them appearing once. Sequencing was carried out using skin. These receptors originate from a human donor with alopecia areata. CDR3s include the opening cysteine and the closing phenylalanine or tryptophan. The D gene is left open where the match is weak. Clone sizes are given selectively: once, few, many, or a class where the clone is expanded.

len: 14; abundance: few; v_gene: TRBV5-1; d_gene: TRBD1; j_gene: TRBJ1-1; CDR3aa: CASSYRDRGTEAFF; CDR3nt: TGCGCCAGCAGCTACCGGGACAGGGGCACTGAAGCTTTCTTT
len: 14; abundance: .; v_gene: TRBV5-6; d_gene: .; j_gene: TRBJ2-7; CDR3aa: CASSLAGSSYEQYF; CDR3nt: TGTGCCAGCAGCTTAGCGGGTAGCTCCTACGAGCAGTACTTC
len: 11; abundance: .; v_gene: TRBV20-1; d_gene: .; j_gene: TRBJ2-7; CDR3aa: CSASLAYEQYF; CDR3nt: TGCAGTGCTAGTTTAGCCTACGAGCAGTACTTC
len: 15; abundance: .; v_gene: TRBV6-5; d_gene: TRBD2; j_gene: TRBJ2-1; CDR3aa: CASSYLGRERDEQFF; CDR3nt: TGTGCCAGCAGTTACTTGGGGCGGGAGAGGGATGAGCAGTTCTTC
len: 19; abundance: .; v_gene: TRBV18; d_gene: TRBD2; j_gene: TRBJ2-2; CDR3aa: CASSPYGLAGEANTGELFF; CDR3nt: TGTGCCAGCTCACCATATGGACTAGCGGGAGAGGCGAACACCGGGGAGCTGTTTTTT
len: 15; abundance: .; v_gene: TRBV6-6; d_gene: .; j_gene: TRBJ1-2; CDR3aa: CASSYWWPENYGYTF; CDR3nt: TGTGCCAGCAGTTACTGGTGGCCGGAGAACTATGGCTACACCTTC
len: 13; abundance: .; v_gene: TRBV2; d_gene: TRBD2; j_gene: TRBJ2-7; CDR3aa: CASRNRGGYEQYF; CDR3nt: TGTGCCAGCAGAAACCGCGGGGGGTACGAGCAGTACTTC
len: 15; abundance: .; v_gene: TRBV19; d_gene: .; j_gene: TRBJ1-2; CDR3aa: CASQRTGPSGYGYTF; CDR3nt: TGTGCCAGTCAAAGAACAGGGCCTTCGGGCTATGGCTACACCTTC
len: 18; abundance: .; v_gene: TRBV7-8; d_gene: TRBD2; j_gene: TRBJ2-2; CDR3aa: CASSLRLAGGPLYGELFF; CDR3nt: TGTGCCAGCAGCCTAAGACTAGCGGGAGGGCCTCTTTACGGGGAGCTGTTTTTT
len: 15; abundance: .; v_gene: TRBV7-9; d_gene: .; j_gene: TRBJ2-1; CDR3aa: CASSQPLVNYNEQFF; CDR3nt: TGTGCCAGCAGCCAACCCCTAGTTAACTACAATGAGCAGTTCTTC
len: 13; abundance: .; v_gene: TRBV5-4; d_gene: .; j_gene: TRBJ2-2; CDR3aa: CASSLDGFGELFF; CDR3nt: TGTGCCAGCAGCTTGGACGGGTTCGGGGAGCTGTTTTTT
len: 13; abundance: .; v_gene: TRBV6-6; d_gene: TRBD1; j_gene: TRBJ2-2; CDR3aa: CASNNRGTGELFF; CDR3nt: TGTGCCAGCAATAACAGGGGCACCGGGGAGCTGTTTTTT
len: 12; abundance: once; v_gene: TRBV19; d_gene: .; j_gene: TRBJ1-1; CDR3aa: CASRGQNTEAFF; CDR3nt: TGTGCCAGTAGAGGACAGAACACTGAAGCTTTCTTT
len: 16; abundance: .; v_gene: TRBV7-8; d_gene: .; j_gene: TRBJ2-2; CDR3aa: CASDPMQSEGRTELFF; CDR3nt: TGTGCCAGCGACCCAATGCAGTCGGAAGGACGCACGGAGCTGTTTTTT
len: 14; abundance: .; v_gene: TRBV7-9; d_gene: .; j_gene: TRBJ2-5; CDR3aa: CASSSLPLQETQYF; CDR3nt: TGTGCCAGCAGTTCACTACCGCTCCAAGAGACCCAGTACTTC
len: 13; abundance: .; v_gene: TRBV7-2; d_gene: .; j_gene: TRBJ1-1; CDR3aa: CASSSYTNTEAFF; CDR3nt: TGTGCCAGCAGCTCGTATACAAACACTGAAGCTTTCTTT
len: 16; abundance: .; v_gene: TRBV18; d_gene: .; j_gene: TRBJ2-7; CDR3aa: CASSPMLAGGHSEQYF; CDR3nt: TGTGCCAGCTCACCGATGCTAGCAGGAGGGCATAGCGAGCAGTACTTC
len: 15; abundance: few; v_gene: TRBV28; d_gene: .; j_gene: TRBJ1-1; CDR3aa: CASSPVEGKGTEAFF; CDR3nt: TGTGCCAGCAGTCCCGTCGAGGGAAAGGGCACTGAAGCTTTCTTT
len: 15; abundance: .; v_gene: TRBV6-6; d_gene: TRBD2; j_gene: TRBJ2-5; CDR3aa: CASSGLAGALETQYF; CDR3nt: TGTGCCAGCAGTGGACTAGCGGGGGCCTTGGAGACCCAGTACTTC
len: 13; abundance: .; v_gene: TRBV19; d_gene: .; j_gene: TRBJ1-5; CDR3aa: CASSISYDQPQHF; CDR3nt: TGTGCCAGTAGTATATCATACGATCAGCCCCAGCATTTT
len: 16; abundance: .; v_gene: TRBV6-6; d_gene: TRBD2; j_gene: TRBJ2-5; CDR3aa: CASQKGTSVNQETQYF; CDR3nt: TGTGCCAGCCAAAAGGGAACTAGCGTGAACCAAGAGACCCAGTACTTC
len: 14; abundance: few; v_gene: TRBV5-4; d_gene: .; j_gene: TRBJ2-5; CDR3aa: CASSPDSVRGTQYF; CDR3nt: TGTGCCAGCAGCCCGGATTCAGTGAGGGGGACCCAGTACTTC
len: 15; abundance: few; v_gene: TRBV27; d_gene: .; j_gene: TRBJ1-2; CDR3aa: CASSLTVREGDGYTF; CDR3nt: TGTGCCAGCAGTTTAACGGTCCGGGAAGGGGATGGCTACACCTTC